These 22 T cell receptor beta chains came from one sample sequenced in a study of OX40 agonist ivuxolimab in advanced cancers. Sequencing was performed with immunoSEQ multiplex PCR; in TCRdb, only in-frame clones are kept and a portion is missing. This table holds tens of thousands of clones, 84% found once. The source was CD4+ or CD8+ T cells sorted from blood, collected in a trial of the OX40 agonist ivuxolimab. The receptors derive from an adult with an advanced solid tumor such as melanoma, head and neck, liver or kidney cancer.

This sequence joins TRBV5-5 and TRBJ1-2; 10 bases align to TRBD1. Germline V gene lookup returns CDR1 SGHKS and CDR2 YYEKEE (reference sequence). CDR3 length: 14 residues. Trimming removed 4 bases from V and 3 bases from J; junction bases left unmatched: 3. This CDR3 is CASSGTGDDYGYTF. As DNA, the CDR3 is TGTGCCAGCAGCGGGACAGGGGACGACTATGGCTACACCTTC.

This chain joins TRBV9 and TRBJ1-2, with 8 bases that match TRBD1. The CDR3 is made up of 14 amino acids. The V and J ends lost 4 bases and 6 bases, in that order; junction bases with no gene match: 8. In germline, CDR1 is SGDLS, CDR2 YYNGEE. The CDR3 nucleotides read TGTGCCAGCAGCTTAGCGGCAGGGGGCAATGGCTACACCTTC. Amino acid sequence: CASSLAAGGNGYTF.

The chain recombines TRBV6-1 with TRBJ1-4; weak D call: TRBD1 (5 bases). CDR1 and CDR2 (germline): MNHNS, SASEGT. Trimming cost V 7 bases and J 3 bases, with 12 bases left between them. This CDR3 comprises 14 residues. The CDR3 loop is CASTLRQPNEKLFF. In DNA, the CDR3 is TGTGCCAGCACCCTAAGACAGCCTAATGAAAAACTGTTTTTT.

For the CDR3, the DNA is TGTGCCAGCAGCTCGACAGGGGGCGCGTACTATGGCTACACCTTC. Translating gives CASSSTGGAYYGYTF. This chain uses TRBV6-6 with TRBJ1-2, with TRBD1 matching over 10 bases. V shed 6 bases, J shed 3 bases, and the junction held 7 bases outside the gene matches. Germline V lookup: CDR1 MNHNY, CDR2 SVGAGI (reference sequence). The CDR3 contains 15 residues.

The gene calls are TRBV4-1 and TRBJ1-3; D is ambiguous. V dropped 2 bases and J dropped 1 base, with 9 bases sitting between them. From germline, CDR1 is MGHRA and CDR2 YSYEKL. The CDR3 runs 15 residues. The CDR3 spells CASSQPWMSGNTIYF. The CDR3 DNA sequence: TGCGCCAGCAGCCAACCCTGGATGTCTGGAAACACCATATATTTT.

The gene calls are TRBV4-1 and TRBJ2-7; TRBD1 is a possible D gene (5 bases). V lost 1 base, J lost 2 bases, and 18 bases lay in between. CDR3 length equals 17 residues. The V gene's germline CDR1 is MGHRA and CDR2 YSYEKL. CDR3 in DNA: TGCGCCAGCAGCCAAGGGGGCGGTTGGGCAGGGACCTACGAGCAGTACTTC. It yields the protein CASSQGGGWAGTYEQYF.

CDR3 sequence (DNA): TGTGCCAGCAGTCCCGGGCAGTTCTATGGCTACACCTTC. Its translation is CASSPGQFYGYTF. V is TRBV2 and J is TRBJ1-2; D not resolved. The CDR3 loop spans 13 amino acids. The ends were cut back, 5 bases at V and 4 bases at J, with 11 bases in the middle. The germline V gene encodes CDR1 SNHLY and CDR2 FYNNEI.

The genes are TRBV5-4 and TRBJ1-4, with D possibly TRBD1 on 5 matching bases. Looked up from germline, CDR1 is SGHNT and CDR2 is YYREEE (reference sequence). The CDR3 has 15 residues. Trimming cost V 3 bases and J 2 bases, with 11 bases left between them. The CDR3 region is CASSSQGLTNEKLFF. In DNA, the CDR3 is TGTGCCAGCAGCTCTCAGGGTTTGACTAATGAAAAACTGTTTTTT.

J is TRBJ1-6 and V is TRBV13, with D hard to call. V was cut by 2 bases and J by 7 bases, with 9 bases left in between. The CDR3 has 14 amino acids. Germline loops: CDR1 PRHDT, CDR2 FYEKMQ (reference sequence). The CDR3 bases are TGTGCCAGCAGCTTAAAGGGTGGCAATTCACCCCTCCACTTT. Its translation is CASSLKGGNSPLHF.

J is TRBJ2-7 and V is TRBV27; D not resolved. CDR3 length: 14 amino acids. The germline V and J ends were trimmed by 5 bases and 4 bases, with 15 bases remaining between them. The germline V gene has CDR1 MNHEY and CDR2 SMNVEV (reference sequence). This CDR3 reads CASSRTSLRYEQYF. Written as DNA, the CDR3 is TGTGCCAGCAGTAGAACGTCCCTAAGGTACGAGCAGTACTTC.

The V and J genes are TRBV2 and TRBJ2-2; D could derive from TRBD1 or TRBD2 (5 bases each). Germline CDR1 reads SNHLY; CDR2 reads FYNNEI. CDR3 size: 14 residues. V lost 5 bases, J lost 4 bases, and 11 bases lay in between. The chain's CDR3 is CASSLGVSTGELFF. The CDR3 DNA reads as TGTGCCAGCAGTTTGGGGGTTAGCACCGGGGAGCTGTTTTTT.

The CDR3 bases are TGTGCCAGCAGTGCCAACTACAGGGGGACCAACTATGGCTACACCTTC. Encoded protein: CASSANYRGTNYGYTF. The gene calls are TRBV25-1 and TRBJ1-2, with TRBD1 identical over 8 bases. The germline V gene has CDR1 MGHDK and CDR2 SYGVNS. Trimming at V came to 4 bases and at J to 2 bases, leaving 9 bases not matched to a gene. CDR3 length: 16 residues.

The chain couples TRBV7-3 to TRBJ1-1, with D possibly TRBD1 on 6 matching bases. The germline CDR1 and CDR2 sequences are SGHTA and FQGTGA. The CDR3 extends over 13 amino acids. The germline V and J ends were trimmed by 1 base and 11 bases, with 14 bases remaining between them. The DNA of the CDR3 is TGTGCCAGCAGCTTAATGGGGGGCCAGTCTGCTTTCTTT. Protein: CASSLMGGQSAFF. The full variable domain, its missing parts supplied by reference TRBV7-3 and TRBJ1-1, is GAGVSQTPSNKVTEKGKYVELRCDPISGHTALYWYRQSLGQGPEFLIYFQGTGAADDSGLPNDRFFAVRPEGSVSTLKIQRTERGDSAVYLCASSLMGGQSAFFGQGTRLTVV.

The chain couples TRBV5-1 to TRBJ2-7; 16 bases line up with TRBD2. Looked up from germline, CDR1 is SGHRS and CDR2 is YFSETQ. V dropped 4 bases and J dropped 7; count of bases not matched to a gene: 5. The CDR3 is 15 residues long. CDR3 nucleotide sequence: TGCGCCAGCAGCGAGGGACTAGCGGGAGGGAAAGAGCAGTACTTC. Residues: CASSEGLAGGKEQYF.

The rearrangement uses TRBV7-2 and TRBJ2-1; unclear D gene. Germline V gene data show CDR1 as SGHTA and CDR2 as FQGNSA. The V and J ends lost 2 bases and 7 bases respectively, with 18 bases between them. The CDR3 consists of 16 residues. The CDR3 is CASSLTPKRVGNEQFF. CDR3 in DNA: TGTGCCAGCAGCTTAACGCCAAAAAGGGTTGGGAATGAGCAGTTCTTC.

The chain is built from TRBV2 and TRBJ2-5; 10 positions match TRBD2. Germline V gene data show CDR1 as SNHLY and CDR2 as FYNNEI. This CDR3 is 14 amino acids long. J gave up 5 bases and V 7 bases, and 7 bases lay outside the gene matches. This CDR3 is CASTLAGAWETQYF. CDR3 in DNA: TGTGCCAGCACGCTAGCGGGGGCTTGGGAGACCCAGTACTTC.

The chain couples TRBV27 to TRBJ2-7; TRBD2 might be the D (5 bases). This CDR3 region has 20 residues. V gave up 2 bases and J gave up 8 bases, with 34 bases separating them. CDR1 MNHEY and CDR2 SMNVEV come from the germline V gene (reference sequence). CDR3 region: CASSLKPPIFSEGSATKQYF. CDR3 DNA sequence: TGTGCCAGCAGTTTAAAACCCCCCATATTTAGTGAGGGATCAGCTACGAAGCAGTACTTC.

The sample holds a few counts of this clone. This sequence joins TRBV5-5 and TRBJ1-2, with D perhaps TRBD1 (6 bases). V was pared by 0 bases and J by 8 bases, with 23 bases between. The CDR3 totals 17 residues. Germline CDR1 is SGHKS and CDR2 is YYEKEE (reference sequence). For the CDR3, the DNA is TGTGCCAGCAGCTTGGAGGTATGGCTTCGGGGGCCACCGGGCTACACCTTC. It specifies CASSLEVWLRGPPGYTF.

The DNA for the CDR3 is TGTGCCAGCAGCTTAGGGGTAGGGGGAACGGACTATGGCTACACCTTC. This sequence encodes CASSLGVGGTDYGYTF. The chain combines TRBV7-9 with TRBJ1-2; D possibly corresponds to TRBD1 (6 bases). CDR3 size: 16 residues. CDR1 and CDR2 from the germline V gene are SEHNR and FQNEAQ (reference sequence). The germline V and J ends were trimmed by 1 base and 3 bases, with 15 bases remaining between them.

The sample holds a few counts of this clone. The chain joins TRBV27 to TRBJ1-6; possibly TRBD1 for D (5 bases). Germline V gene data show CDR1 as MNHEY and CDR2 as SMNVEV (reference sequence). CDR3 length: 12 residues. V was cut by 0 bases and J by 14 bases, with 8 bases left in between. The CDR3 is CASSLSGATLHF. The CDR3 DNA follows: TGTGCCAGCAGTTTATCCGGGGCCACCCTCCACTTT.

In its sample, this clone was seen once. This chain links TRBV6-4 with TRBJ1-1; the match to TRBD1 covers 9 bases. The CDR3 is 14 amino acids. Germline V gene lookup returns CDR1 MRHNA and CDR2 SNTAGT. The V and J ends lost 6 bases and 1 base, in that order; junction bases with no gene match: 3. CDR3 protein: CASRGTGPNTEAFF. In nucleotides, the CDR3 is TGTGCCAGCAGGGGGACAGGGCCGAACACTGAAGCTTTCTTT.

This clone was counted between two and nine times. The chain recombines TRBV7-8 with TRBJ2-1, with 8 bases aligning to TRBD2. The germline gives CDR1 SGHVS, CDR2 FQNEAQ. V shed 5 bases and J 3 bases; nucleotides not matched to a gene: 6. The CDR3 covers 15 residues. For the CDR3, the DNA is TGTGCCAGCAGCACCGGGACTAGGGTCTACAATGAGCAGTTCTTC. Encoded protein: CASSTGTRVYNEQFF.